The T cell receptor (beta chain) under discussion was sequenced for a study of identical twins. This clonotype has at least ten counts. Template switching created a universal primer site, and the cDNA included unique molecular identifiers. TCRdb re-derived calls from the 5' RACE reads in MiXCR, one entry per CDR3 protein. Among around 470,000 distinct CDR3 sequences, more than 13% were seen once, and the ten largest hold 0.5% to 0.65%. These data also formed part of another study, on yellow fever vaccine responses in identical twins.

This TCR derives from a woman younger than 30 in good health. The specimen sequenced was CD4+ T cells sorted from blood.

CDR3 nucleotide sequence: TGCAGTGCTAGAGCCGGCGGCAAAAACATTCAGTACTTC. Protein: CSARAGGKNIQYF. The rearrangement links TRBV20-1 to TRBJ2-4, with D unresolved. CDR1 and CDR2 (germline): DFQATT, SNEGSKA (reference sequence). This CDR3 region has 13 residues. Trimming stripped 1 base from V and 3 bases from J, with 7 bases between.